The source of this TCR beta chain is a study of blood T cell repertoires in COVID-19. Participants were aged about 18 to 90 years, lived in 24 US areas, and enrolled virtually. Participants reported their clinical history, and cohort assignment relied on those reports. What the recovered Cohort 3 donors had was two negative PCRs, clearance, or symptom resolution. The CDR3 totals 15 residues. Trimming at V came to 1 base and at J to 7 bases, leaving 6 bases not matched to a gene. The germline gives CDR1 SGHTA, CDR2 FQGNSA. Source study methods: Estimates of nucleated cell counts were drawn from the amplification of reference gene primers. Using immunoSEQ multiplex PCR, the repertoire was profiled, and TCRdb retains in-frame clones only, with some absent. V and J calls and clone size are given by that table; D and trimming were obtained from the DNA. Of 300,000 to 350,000 clones listed, roughly nine tenths are singletons.

This chain links TRBV7-2 with TRBJ2-1; TRBD1 agrees at 8 bases. The material sequenced was PBMCs or T cells enriched from blood (not recorded which). This sequence was found in a woman aged 30 to 39 who had recovered from COVID-19. The CDR3 region is CASSLGRTGLNEQFF. The CDR3 nucleotides are TGTGCCAGCAGCTTAGGGCGGACAGGGTTGAATGAGCAGTTCTTC. The variable domain in full, completed from reference TRBV7-2 and TRBJ2-1, reads GAGVSQSPSNKVTEKGKDVELRCDPISGHTALYWYRQSLGQGLEFLIYFQGNSAPDKSGLPSDRFSAERTGGSVSTLTIQRTQQEDSAVYLCASSLGRTGLNEQFFGPGTRLTVL.